The 18 T cell receptor beta chains below were found in one sample sequenced in a study of cytomegalovirus exposure and HLA in healthy donors. Use of 60 Vbeta and 13 Jbeta primers characterized the PCR. The method was immunoSEQ multiplex PCR; TCRdb's version includes in-frame clones alone and lacks a portion of them. Of 120,000 to 150,000 clones in the sample, about 66% were seen once. Input material: PBMCs. Every receptor here comes from a male donor in good health and CMV-seronegative.

V gene TRBV10-3 combines with J gene TRBJ1-1; 10 nucleotides agree with TRBD1. The CDR3 totals 15 residues. V was pared by 7 bases and J by 3 bases, with 8 bases of the junction left unmatched. Germline V gene sequence: CDR1 ENHRY, CDR2 SYGVKD. CDR3: CAINGQGGKDTEAFF. In nucleotides, the CDR3 is TGTGCCATCAATGGACAGGGGGGAAAGGACACTGAAGCTTTCTTT.

J is TRBJ1-4 and V is TRBV4-3; no clear D. CDR1 LGHNA and CDR2 YSLEER come from the germline V gene. The ends were cut back, 1 base at V and 5 bases at J, with 8 bases in the middle. The CDR3 sequence is 14 residues long. DNA of the CDR3: TGCGCCAGCAGCCAAGTGAATCAGAATGAAAAACTGTTTTTT. As protein: CASSQVNQNEKLFF.

The V and J genes are TRBV9 and TRBJ2-1; the D gene is possibly TRBD1 (6 bases). Per germline, CDR1 SGDLS and CDR2 YYNGEE. Trimming removed 4 bases from V and 5 bases from J, with 19 bases in between. CDR3 size: 16 residues. The CDR3 DNA follows: TGTGCCAGCAGCCCCTTCCCGGCAGGGGCGGACAATGAGCAGTTCTTC. It encodes CASSPFPAGADNEQFF. The full variable domain, with the rest looked up from reference TRBV9 and TRBJ2-1, is DSGVTQTPKHLITATGQRVTLRCSPRSGDLSVYWYQQSLDQGLQFLIQYYNGEERAKGNILERFSAQQFPDLHSELNLSSLELGDSALYFCASSPFPAGADNEQFFGPGTRLTVL.

Points on this clone: Its ends do not fully match the called genes, so a read error is possible. This chain joins TRBV7-9 and TRBJ2-4; the match to TRBD2 covers 10 bases. Germline values: CDR1 SEHNR, CDR2 FQNEAQ (reference sequence). The CDR3 runs to 16 residues. CDR3 sequence: CSSSLDSGGGKNIQYF. CDR3 coding DNA: TGTTCCAGCAGCTTAGACAGCGGGGGGGGCAAAAACATTCAGTACTTC.

This chain links TRBV2 with TRBJ2-7; TRBD1 is a possible D gene (5 bases). Trimming cost V 6 bases and J 6 bases, with 9 bases left between them. Germline V gives CDR1 SNHLY, CDR2 FYNNEI. The CDR3 is 11 residues long. CDR3 sequence (DNA): TGTGCCAGCAGACAGGTCGCCGAGCAGTACTTC. Translating gives CASRQVAEQYF.

CDR3 in DNA: TGTGCCAGCAGCAACGGGGAGCACACAGATACGCAGTATTTT. This gives the protein CASSNGEHTDTQYF. The genes are TRBV6-5 and TRBJ2-3, with a possible D match to TRBD2 (5 bases). The V end was cut by 6 bases, the J end by 2 bases, with 12 bases between. The CDR3 sequence is 14 residues long. Germline CDR1 reads MNHEY; CDR2 reads SVGAGI.

This rearrangement joins TRBV5-1 to TRBJ1-4; a weak D match, TRBD1 (6 bases). The germline CDR1 and CDR2 sequences are SGHRS and YFSETQ. The CDR3 loop spans 16 amino acids. V was shortened by 0 bases and J by 3 bases, with 12 bases between the two germline ends. The CDR3 sequence is CASSLGRTGSNEKLFF. CDR3 DNA: TGCGCCAGCAGCTTGGGCAGAACAGGGTCTAATGAAAAACTGTTTTTT. Drawing the rest from reference TRBV5-1 and TRBJ1-4, the complete variable domain is KAGVTQTPRYLIKTRGQQVTLSCSPISGHRSVSWYQQTPGQGLQFLFEYFSETQRNKGNFPGRFSGRQFSNSRSEMNVSTLELGDSALYLCASSLGRTGSNEKLFFGSGTQLSVL.

This chain uses TRBV5-1 with TRBJ1-2; 9 bases line up with TRBD1. V lost 4 bases, J lost 5 bases, and 3 bases stayed unmatched. The CDR3 covers 13 residues. Germline V gives CDR1 SGHRS, CDR2 YFSETQ. DNA of the CDR3: TGCGCCAGCAGCGCGACAGGGGGTTATGGCTACACCTTC. Translating gives CASSATGGYGYTF.

The chain is built from TRBV2 and TRBJ1-4; weak D call: TRBD1 (6 bases). V gave up 4 bases and J gave up 8 bases, with 14 bases separating them. This CDR3 has 14 residues. CDR1 and CDR2 (germline): SNHLY, FYNNEI. CDR3 sequence reads: CASSGQDTEEKLFF. CDR3 bases: TGTGCCAGCAGTGGACAGGACACGGAGGAAAAACTGTTTTTT.

This sequence joins TRBV29-1 and TRBJ1-5, with D unclear. Germline CDR1 is SQVTM and CDR2 is ANQGSEA. V shed 4 bases and J shed 1 base, with 14 bases lying between them. The CDR3 has 15 amino acids. CDR3 sequence reads: CSVVEGGVSNQPQHF. Written as DNA, the CDR3 is TGCAGCGTTGTGGAGGGAGGTGTCAGCAATCAGCCCCAGCATTTT.

This clone was seen a few times. V is TRBV7-9 and J is TRBJ1-2, with a weak D call TRBD1 (5 bases). This CDR3 spans 14 amino acids. The V end lost 0 bases, the J end lost 2 bases, and 7 bases lay between the germline ends. CDR1 and CDR2 (germline): SEHNR, FQNEAQ (reference sequence). The CDR3, as DNA: TGTGCCAGCAGCTTAGCGCGGGGGAACTATGGCTACACCTTC. It is translated as CASSLARGNYGYTF.

This clone was seen a few times. The germline gene is not matched at one end of the junction; a read error may be the cause. The chain has TRBV7-9 and TRBJ2-5; a possible D gene is TRBD2 (6 bases). The CDR3 is 16 residues long. Germline V CDR1 and CDR2: SEHNR, FQNEAQ (reference sequence). Here the CDR3 reads CSSSRRATTREETQYF. In nucleotides, the CDR3 is TGTTCCAGCAGCCGACGGGCTACAACCCGGGAGGAGACCCAGTACTTC.

Note on this clone: At one end the junction does not follow the germline gene, possibly because of a read error. The chain couples TRBV5-1 to TRBJ2-5, with 8 bases fitting TRBD2. The CDR3 runs to 17 residues. Germline values: CDR1 SGHRS, CDR2 YFSETQ. The CDR3 loop is CASGFGLAGDFQETQYF. CDR3 coding DNA: TGCGCCAGCGGCTTTGGGCTAGCGGGTGATTTCCAAGAGACCCAGTACTTC. The entire variable domain, with the rest obtained from reference TRBV5-1 and TRBJ2-5, is as follows: KAGVTQTPRYLIKTRGQQVTLSCSPISGHRSVSWYQQTPGQGLQFLFEYFSETQRNKGNFPGRFSGRQFSNSRSEMNVSTLELGDSALYLCASGFGLAGDFQETQYFGPGTRLLVL.

This sequence joins TRBV7-3 and TRBJ2-1, with TRBD2 matching 9 bases. Germline trimming cut 1 base from V and 7 bases from J; bases unmatched to any gene: 5. Germline assignment: CDR1 SGHTA and CDR2 FQGTGA. CDR3 length equals 15 residues. The CDR3 here is CASSLSGGASNEQFF. Here the CDR3 DNA reads TGTGCCAGCAGCTTAAGCGGGGGGGCTTCTAATGAGCAGTTCTTC.

CDR3 residues: CASSTGTPRNLNYGYTF. DNA for the CDR3: TGCGCCAGCAGCACCGGGACACCCCGAAACCTTAACTATGGCTACACCTTC. J is TRBJ1-2 and V is TRBV5-1, with D possibly TRBD1 on 6 matching bases. V lost 4 bases to trimming and J lost 1 base, with 20 bases between them. Germline V gives CDR1 SGHRS, CDR2 YFSETQ. The CDR3 runs to 17 residues.

This chain links TRBV4-3 with TRBJ1-4, with D uncertain. Germline CDR1 reads LGHNA; CDR2 reads YSLEER. The CDR3 runs 11 residues. Trimming shortened V by 3 bases and J by 12 bases, and 8 bases separated the two germline ends. CDR3 coding DNA: TGCGCCAGCAGCCAGGCATCGCAACTGTTTTTT. Translating gives CASSQASQLFF.

The chain joins TRBV7-8 to TRBJ2-7; D remains unclear. Germline-derived CDR1 and CDR2 are SGHVS and FQNEAQ. V was clipped by 1 base and J by 3 bases, with 7 bases between them. This CDR3 is 13 amino acids long. The CDR3 reads CASSLVISYEQYF. The DNA of the CDR3 is TGTGCCAGCAGCTTAGTAATCAGCTACGAGCAGTACTTC.

The chain links TRBV30 to TRBJ2-7; D gene uncertain. The V end lost 1 base, the J end lost 2 bases, and 9 bases lay between the germline ends. The CDR3 covers 13 residues. CDR1 and CDR2 from the germline V gene are GTSNPN and SVGIG (reference sequence). The CDR3 coding sequence is TGTGCCTGGAGTGATGGAGTAGCCTACGAGCAGTACTTC. Translation: CAWSDGVAYEQYF.